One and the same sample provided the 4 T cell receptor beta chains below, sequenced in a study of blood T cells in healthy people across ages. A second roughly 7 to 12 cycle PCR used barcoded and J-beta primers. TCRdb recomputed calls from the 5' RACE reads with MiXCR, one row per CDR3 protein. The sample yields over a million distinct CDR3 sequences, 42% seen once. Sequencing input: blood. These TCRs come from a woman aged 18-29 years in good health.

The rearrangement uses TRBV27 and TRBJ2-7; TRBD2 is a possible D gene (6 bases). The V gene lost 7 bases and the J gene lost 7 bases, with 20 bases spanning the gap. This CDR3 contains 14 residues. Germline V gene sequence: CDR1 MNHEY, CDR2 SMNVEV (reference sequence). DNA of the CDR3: TGTGCCAGCAATCCGGGAGCTGGCCACAATGAGCAGTACTTC. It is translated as CASNPGAGHNEQYF.

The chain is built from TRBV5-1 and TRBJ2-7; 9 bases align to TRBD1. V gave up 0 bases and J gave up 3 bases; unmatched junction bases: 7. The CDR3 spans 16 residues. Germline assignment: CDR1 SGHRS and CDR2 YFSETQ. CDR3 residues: CASSLAGTGNFYEQYF. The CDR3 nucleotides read TGCGCCAGCAGCTTGGCCGGGACAGGGAACTTCTACGAGCAGTACTTC.

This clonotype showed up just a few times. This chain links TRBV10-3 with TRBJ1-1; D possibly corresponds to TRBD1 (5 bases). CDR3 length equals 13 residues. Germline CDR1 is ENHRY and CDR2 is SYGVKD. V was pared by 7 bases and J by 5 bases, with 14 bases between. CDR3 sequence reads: CAIKGAGETEAFF. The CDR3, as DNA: TGTGCCATCAAAGGGGCGGGGGAAACTGAAGCTTTCTTT.

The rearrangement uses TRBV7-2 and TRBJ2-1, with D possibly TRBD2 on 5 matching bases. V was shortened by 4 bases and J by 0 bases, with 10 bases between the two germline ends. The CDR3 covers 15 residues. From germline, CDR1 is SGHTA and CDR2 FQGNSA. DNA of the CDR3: TGTGCCAGCAGCTCTACTAGGGTCTCCTACAATGAGCAGTTCTTC. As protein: CASSSTRVSYNEQFF.